The present T cell receptor (beta chain) was sequenced within a study of blood T cell repertoires in COVID-19. Germline lookup yields CDR1 WSHSY and CDR2 SAAADI. V was pared by 6 bases and J by 1 base, with 6 bases of the junction left unmatched. This CDR3 contains 16 residues. Generated by immunoSEQ multiplex PCR, the TCRdb table keeps only in-frame clones and is missing some. The sample includes roughly 80,000 clones, about four fifths of them seen just once. Sequencing was performed on peripheral blood. This rearrangement joins TRBV10-2 to TRBJ2-1; 10 bases map to TRBD2. The TCR originated in a man between 45 and 60 years old with acute or convalescent COVID-19. The CDR3: CASRKSGGASYNEQFF. The CDR3 DNA reads TGCGCCAGCAGAAAGAGCGGGGGGGCGTCCTACAATGAGCAGTTCTTC.